The sequence of this T cell receptor (beta chain) was determined in a study of blood T cell repertoires in COVID-19. About the research overall: The origin of the acute and convalescent COVID-19 samples was the United States, Italy and Spain. Sample material is recorded as cDNA or gDNA derived from T cells, B-cell-depleted T cells, or PBMCs.

CDR1 and CDR2 from the germline V gene are SGHRS and YFSETQ. Trimming stripped 2 bases from V and 5 bases from J, with 10 bases between. The CDR3 loop spans 13 amino acids. Patients from Seattle were sampled longitudinally, starting during active infection. This clone is a singleton in its sample. Other DNA sequences in this sample translate to the same CDR3. In the authors' workflow: Nucleated cell number was recorded as an estimate derived from reference gene primer amplification. Sequenced by immunoSEQ multiplex PCR; TCRdb stores in-frame clones only, minus some. V, J and clone size were drawn from that table, and D and trimming were deduced from the DNA. The sample carries 200,000 to 250,000 clones, around 80% recorded once.

The sample comprised peripheral blood. The V gene is TRBV5-1, the J gene TRBJ2-5; TRBD2 might be the D (7 bases). This TCR came from a woman older than 75 with COVID-19, enrolled during active disease. CDR3 sequence reads: CASSLQGGETQYF. CDR3 nucleotide sequence: TGCGCCAGCAGCTTACAGGGAGGGGAGACCCAGTACTTC.